Listed below are T cell receptor beta chains from one sample, sequenced in a study of beta chain features in type 1 diabetes. Some clones are missing from TCRdb's copy, which holds only in-frame ones; the method was immunoSEQ multiplex PCR. The table shows 500,000 to 850,000 clones, with over 12% occurring only once. Sequencing was carried out using naive CD4+ T cells from blood. The origin of the receptors is a young man with type 1 diabetes. Each CDR3 is given with its conserved first and last residue. Fields, in order: V gene, D gene, clone size, J gene, CDR3 protein. A D gene is named only where the DNA matches it firmly. For some rows the clone size is stated as once, few or many, or as a class when expanded; others skip it.

TRBV25-1	NA	few	TRBJ1-2	CASSEYGDRGYTF
TRBV7-7	NA	NA	TRBJ2-5	CASSSSGVGKTQYF
TRBV15	TRBD1	NA	TRBJ1-5	CATSRDRFNQPQHF
TRBV10-3	NA	NA	TRBJ1-5	CAIRQGTEQPQHF
TRBV27	NA	NA	TRBJ2-3	CASSLPTGHRTDTQYF
TRBV27	NA	NA	TRBJ1-2	CASSSYPGPTYGYTF
TRBV27	NA	NA	TRBJ2-3	CASRDHSTDTQYF
TRBV11-3	NA	NA	TRBJ2-3	CASSPRSWPSTDTQYF
TRBV7-9	NA	few	TRBJ2-7	CASSLESYEQYF
TRBV5-4	TRBD2	few	TRBJ2-1	CASSHPTSDEQFF
TRBV25-1	TRBD1	few	TRBJ1-1	CASSEPGTVTEAFF
TRBV27	TRBD1	NA	TRBJ1-1	CASSGGGWPNTEAFF
TRBV5-1	NA	NA	TRBJ1-1	CASSDEGIEAFF
TRBV5-4	NA	NA	TRBJ2-3	CASGVTDTQYF
TRBV4-3	TRBD1	few	TRBJ2-1	CASSQTYDRVYEQFF
TRBV7-2	NA	NA	TRBJ2-3	CASSLVTGIATDTQYF
TRBV15	NA	few	TRBJ2-1	CATSRGGYNEQFF
TRBV29-1	NA	NA	TRBJ1-2	CSVVLPPGYTF
TRBV4-1	TRBD2	NA	TRBJ2-4	CASSQESTGGAVKNIQYF
TRBV15	NA	NA	TRBJ2-5	CATSRDQVLETQYF
TRBV11-2	NA	NA	TRBJ1-4	CASSLGQGNEKLFF
TRBV25-1	NA	few	TRBJ1-1	CASSEYTSRTEAFF
TRBV6-5	NA	few	TRBJ2-7	CASSPRKAYEQYF
TRBV30	NA	NA	TRBJ1-1	CAWSGDLNTEAFF
TRBV21-1	NA	few	TRBJ2-1	CASSKGLKGRKVRDEQFF
TRBV2	NA	NA	TRBJ1-5	CASRGDSNQPQHF
TRBV29-1	TRBD1	NA	TRBJ2-7	CSAGMTGGEQYF
TRBV4-2	NA	few	TRBJ2-5	CASSQFGGTETQYF
TRBV20-1	NA	NA	TRBJ1-4	CRGAGGEKLFF
TRBV10-3	NA	NA	TRBJ2-7	CAILGGTSYEQYF
TRBV7-9	TRBD1	few	TRBJ1-5	CASSSGTGTLNQPQHF
TRBV25-1	TRBD1	NA	TRBJ2-4	CASSDLTGGLIQYF
TRBV5-1	NA	NA	TRBJ1-4	CASSLGPSTNEKLFF